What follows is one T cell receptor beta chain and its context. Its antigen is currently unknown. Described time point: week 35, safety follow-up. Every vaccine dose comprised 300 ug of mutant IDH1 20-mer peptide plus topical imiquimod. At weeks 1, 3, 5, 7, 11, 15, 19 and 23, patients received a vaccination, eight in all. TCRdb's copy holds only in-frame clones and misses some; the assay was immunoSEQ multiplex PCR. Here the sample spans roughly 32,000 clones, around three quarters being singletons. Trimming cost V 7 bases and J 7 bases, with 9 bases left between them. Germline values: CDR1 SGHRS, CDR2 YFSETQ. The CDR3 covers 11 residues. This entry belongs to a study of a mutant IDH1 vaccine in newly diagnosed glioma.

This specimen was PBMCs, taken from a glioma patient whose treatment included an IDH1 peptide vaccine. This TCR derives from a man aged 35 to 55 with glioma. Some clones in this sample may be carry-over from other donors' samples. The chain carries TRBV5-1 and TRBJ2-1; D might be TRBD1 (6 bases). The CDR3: CASGGLNEQFF. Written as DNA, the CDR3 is TGCGCCAGCGGGGGCCTGAATGAGCAGTTCTTC.